These T cell receptor beta chains were read from a single sample in a study of response to subunit inactivated influenza vaccine. TCRdb called the RT-PCR reads again in MiXCR, with one record for every CDR3 protein. The data show under 200,000 distinct CDR3 sequences, roughly 10% seen once. The sequencing here drew on CD8+ T cells sorted from PBMCs, taken approximately 25 months after vaccination. The source is a man between 50 and 69 years old who received an inactivated influenza vaccine. Both conserved end residues are part of each CDR3. The size field is filled for only some rows; it gives once, few, many or a size class.

cdr3_length v_call clone_size cdr3_aa
14 TRBV5-1 many CASSLDPGANEQFF
14 TRBV29-1 few CSVEYGMNTGELFF
14 TRBV9 many CASSPGTAPWEQYF
13 TRBV28 few CASSARSGGEQFF
13 TRBV7-9 NA CASSLSGNSPLHF
16 TRBV3-1 few CASSQRLAEIQETQYF
14 TRBV12-5 many CASGPGAGTGELFF
15 TRBV24-1 few CATSVGQTIEETQYF
15 TRBV9 few CASSPGTGGFYEQYF
13 TRBV6-2/TRBV6-3 NA CASSWDNNQPQHF
15 TRBV9 few CASSVGGGLDNEQFF
13 TRBV14 NA CASSHLGSHEQYF
14 TRBV12-3/TRBV12-4 NA CASSLSTDQETQYF
15 TRBV20-1 few CSASWAGALSYEQYF
14 TRBV4-3 NA CASGGGGTTDTQYF
13 TRBV20-1 few CSASGQGSYEQYF
16 TRBV27 NA CASSLGGYIVNGELFF
13 TRBV7-2 many CASSWGSSYEQYF
12 TRBV6-2/TRBV6-3 NA CASSYSVKTQYF
15 TRBV4-1 many CASSQEGGFGETQYF
16 TRBV4-3 few CASSQGATVNTGELFF
15 TRBV7-9 few CASSPRQGYQETQYF
15 TRBV6-1 few CASSVEVGNTGELFF
17 TRBV6-5 many CASSYSFLALNTGELFF
16 TRBV6-5 few CASSFLAGGPSDTQYF
19 TRBV9 NA CASSVSLVAGEWSTDTQYF
16 TRBV27 many CASSPLRQGGTYEQYF